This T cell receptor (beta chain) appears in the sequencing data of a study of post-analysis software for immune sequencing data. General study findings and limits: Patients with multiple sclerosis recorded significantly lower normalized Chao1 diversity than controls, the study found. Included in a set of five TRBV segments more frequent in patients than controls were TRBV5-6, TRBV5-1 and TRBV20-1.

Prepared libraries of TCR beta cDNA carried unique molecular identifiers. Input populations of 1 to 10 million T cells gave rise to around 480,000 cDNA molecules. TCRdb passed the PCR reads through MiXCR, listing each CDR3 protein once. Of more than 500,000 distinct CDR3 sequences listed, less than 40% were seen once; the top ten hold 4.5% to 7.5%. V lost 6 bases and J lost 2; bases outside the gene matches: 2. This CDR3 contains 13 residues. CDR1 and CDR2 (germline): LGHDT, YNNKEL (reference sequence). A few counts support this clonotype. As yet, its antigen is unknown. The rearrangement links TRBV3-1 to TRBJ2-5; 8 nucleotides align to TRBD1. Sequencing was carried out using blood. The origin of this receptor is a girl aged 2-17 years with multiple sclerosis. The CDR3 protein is CASRDRVQETQYF. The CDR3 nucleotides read TGTGCCAGCAGGGACAGGGTACAAGAGACCCAGTACTTC.